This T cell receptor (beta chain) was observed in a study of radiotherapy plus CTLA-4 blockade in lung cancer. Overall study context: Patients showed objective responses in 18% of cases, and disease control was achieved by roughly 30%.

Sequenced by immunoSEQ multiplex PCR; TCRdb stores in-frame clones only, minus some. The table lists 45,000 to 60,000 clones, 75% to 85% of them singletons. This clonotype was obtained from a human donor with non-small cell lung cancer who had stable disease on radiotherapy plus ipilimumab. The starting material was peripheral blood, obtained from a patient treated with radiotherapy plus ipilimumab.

The CDR3 here is CASSLGIGTGAEAFF. As DNA, the CDR3 is TGTGCCAGCAGCTTAGGTATCGGGACAGGAGCTGAAGCTTTCTTT. This chain connects TRBV7-2 to TRBJ1-1; 8 nucleotides line up with TRBD1. V shed 1 base, J shed 6 bases, and the junction held 7 bases outside the gene matches. The CDR3 is made up of 15 amino acids. CDR1 is SGHTA and CDR2 is FQGNSA in the germline V gene.